The text below deals with one T cell receptor (beta chain). The clone's antigen remains unknown. Qualities for individual bases were not recorded, and no much larger clone is one base off. The data originate from a study of cytomegalovirus exposure and HLA in healthy donors (dated by TCRdb to about 2017). Study-level background: A later analysis indicated that the 100 to 150 validation repertoires were generated on the platform also employed for the roughly 730 repertoires of the first cohort. The study aimed to test whether cataloging public T cell receptors could reveal signatures of past pathogen exposure. Besides the first cohort of under 700 subjects, a separate validation cohort made up of 90 to 150 different subjects was used. To predict cytomegalovirus infection status, the study brought together high-throughput TCR immunosequencing, statistical association of individual TCRs with disease status, and machine learning.

The donors belonged to the validation cohort of roughly 120 subjects, which was separate from the 666-subject first cohort. Preparation of the library involved the immunoSEQ multiplex PCR assay. The authors' analysis ran thus. A statistical classification framework was built to diagnose cytomegalovirus status from the catalog of TCR beta chain sequences. Not all clones reach the TCRdb copy of this immuneACCESS table, which keeps in-frame sequences only. Checked studies attribute under half of the gap to unresolved V genes and leave the rest unexplained. Clonal size and the V and J genes are those of that table, whereas D and trimming came from the DNA. The sample has 150,000 to 200,000 clones on record, approximately 87% of them singletons. The ten most abundant clones make up about 1.5% of the sample. The paper's findings and limits, for the study overall: Most TCR sequences were seen in very few donors, while some public TCRs were found in many individuals. The study gave a list of about 150 TCR beta chains associated with cytomegalovirus. In vitro tests confirmed that a few of the cytomegalovirus-associated TCR beta chains recognize cytomegalovirus antigens. The validation cohort had no HLA typing available for a later analysis, so co-occurrence within that cohort was assessed over all 130 or so repertoires. Cytomegalovirus status was reported to be diagnosed by the classifier with high specificity and sensitivity in both the original and validation cohorts. The authors suggested that the approach could potentially be extended to other disease states and immunological phenotypes. In a later analysis, TCRs clustered in the first cohort were found to also tend to co-occur in the 130 or so validation repertoires, with approximately 94% of cluster scores above 0.

This clonotype originated in a woman younger than 45 in good health and CMV-seronegative. Sequenced input: PBMCs.

The CDR3: CASSPAGNPLNTEAFF. The nucleotide sequence is given as TGTGCCAGCAGCCCGGCGGGTAATCCCTTGAACACTGAAGCTTTCTTT. The sequence is built from TRBV25-1 and TRBJ1-1, with the D gene not clear enough to name. V is reduced by 6 bases and J by 0 bases, leaving a spacing of 17 bases between them. For CDR1 and CDR2, the germline V gene lists MGHDK and SYGVNS. From the cysteine up to the phenylalanine, the CDR3 has a length of 16 residues. Just CDR3 DNA is preserved here, 48 bases in frame from base 1.